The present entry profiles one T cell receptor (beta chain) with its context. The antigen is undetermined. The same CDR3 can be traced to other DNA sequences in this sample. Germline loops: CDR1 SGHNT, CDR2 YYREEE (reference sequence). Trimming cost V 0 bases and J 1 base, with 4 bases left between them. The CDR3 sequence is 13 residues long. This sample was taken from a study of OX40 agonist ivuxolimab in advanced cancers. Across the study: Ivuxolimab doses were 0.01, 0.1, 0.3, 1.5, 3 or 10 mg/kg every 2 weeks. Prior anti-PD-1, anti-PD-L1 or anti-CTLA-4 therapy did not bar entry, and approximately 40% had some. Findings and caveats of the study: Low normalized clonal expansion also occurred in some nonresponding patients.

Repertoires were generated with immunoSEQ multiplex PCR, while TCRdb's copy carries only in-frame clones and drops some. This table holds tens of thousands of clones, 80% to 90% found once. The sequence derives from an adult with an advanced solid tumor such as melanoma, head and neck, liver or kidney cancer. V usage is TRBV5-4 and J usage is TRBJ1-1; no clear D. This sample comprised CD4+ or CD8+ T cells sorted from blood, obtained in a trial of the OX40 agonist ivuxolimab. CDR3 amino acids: CASSLGRNTEAFF. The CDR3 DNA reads TGTGCCAGCAGCTTGGGACGGAACACTGAAGCTTTCTTT. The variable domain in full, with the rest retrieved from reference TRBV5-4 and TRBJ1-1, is ETGVTQSPTHLIKTRGQQVTLRCSSQSGHNTVSWYQQALGQGPQFIFQYYREEENGRGNFPPRFSGLQFPNYSSELNVNALELDDSALYLCASSLGRNTEAFFGQGTRLTVV.